The 26 T cell receptor beta chains listed next were all sequenced from one sample in a study of blood T cell repertoires in COVID-19 (dated by TCRdb to the early 2020s). The protocol used for the library was the immunoSEQ multiplex PCR assay. TCRdb re-hosts the immuneACCESS table, in-frame sequences only. Its copies lack some clones; in the studies checked, an unresolved V gene accounts for under half of them, and the cause for the rest is not known. The sample table holds under 85,000 clones, of which around 85% were seen once. The ten largest clonotypes hold around 12% of the sample. Sequencing used peripheral blood. These receptors all come from a human donor in a cohort sampled during active COVID-19.

The chain uses TRBV7-9 and TRBJ2-3, with 7 positions matching TRBD1. Losses at the gene ends were 5 bases for V and 5 bases for J; bases not matched to a gene: 13. This CDR3 is built from 16 residues. CDR1 and CDR2 (germline): SEHNR, FQNEAQ (reference sequence). CDR3 nucleotides: TGTGCCAGCAGCAGATCCGAGGGGGCTGGGGGAGATACGCAGTATTTT. This translates into CASSRSEGAGGDTQYF.

V and J are TRBV25-1 and TRBJ1-4; 8 nucleotides agree with TRBD1. J lost 5 bases, V lost 1 base, and 3 bases had no gene match. The CDR3 spans 15 residues. Germline CDR1 reads MGHDK; CDR2 reads SYGVNS. In nucleotides, the CDR3 is TGTGCCAGCAGTGAATTCAGGGGGCCGAATGAAAAACTGTTTTTT. Translation: CASSEFRGPNEKLFF.

The V call is TRBV5-5, the J call TRBJ1-1; D possibly corresponds to TRBD1 (6 bases). This CDR3 contains 14 residues. Trimming removed 4 bases from V and 1 base from J, with 11 bases in between. Germline V gives CDR1 SGHKS, CDR2 YYEKEE (reference sequence). Written as DNA, the CDR3 is TGTGCCAGCAGCGCCTACAGGGAGAACACTGAAGCTTTCTTT. Translated: CASSAYRENTEAFF.

The rearrangement links TRBV19 to TRBJ2-2; 9 bases are a match to TRBD2. Per the germline V gene, CDR1 is LNHDA and CDR2 is SQIVND (reference sequence). V trimming: 3 bases; J trimming: 0 bases; junction bases outside the gene matches: 2. The CDR3 totals 16 residues. The CDR3 bases are TGTGCCAGTAGTATCAAGCGGGGGGCGAACACCGGGGAGCTGTTTTTT. Its translation is CASSIKRGANTGELFF.

The chain employs TRBV28 and TRBJ2-3; 7 bases agree with TRBD2. With V trimmed by 4 bases and J by 1 base, 8 bases remained unmatched. The germline CDR1 and CDR2 sequences are MDHEN and SYDVKM. The CDR3 loop spans 16 amino acids. The CDR3 region has the DNA TGTGCCAGCAGTTCAAGACTAGCCCTCGGCACAGATACGCAGTATTTT. This gives the protein CASSSRLALGTDTQYF.

The chain couples TRBV28 to TRBJ2-7, with 9 bases that match TRBD1. Germline V gene lookup returns CDR1 MDHEN and CDR2 SYDVKM. With 4 bases clipped from V and 5 bases from J, the junction kept 9 bases outside the gene matches. The CDR3 extends over 15 amino acids. In DNA, the CDR3 is TGTGCCAGCAGTTACCTACAGGGGGCGAACCACGAGCAGTACTTC. Residues: CASSYLQGANHEQYF.

The chain carries TRBV10-1 and TRBJ2-2; 11 nucleotides line up with TRBD1. CDR1 WNHNN and CDR2 SYGVQD come from the germline V gene (reference sequence). The CDR3 length is 14 residues. V lost 7 bases, J lost 5 bases, and 3 bases stayed unmatched. This CDR3 is CASKGQGATGELFF. CDR3 DNA: TGCGCCAGCAAAGGACAGGGGGCGACCGGGGAGCTGTTTTTT.

The rearrangement links TRBV18 to TRBJ1-1, with 8 bases matching TRBD1. V shed 8 bases and J 5 bases; nucleotides not matched to a gene: 13. The CDR3 extends over 15 amino acids. Looked up from germline, CDR1 is KGHSH and CDR2 is LQKENI. The CDR3 loop is CASEETGGRWTEAFF. The CDR3 coding sequence is TGTGCCAGCGAAGAAACAGGGGGGAGGTGGACTGAAGCTTTCTTT. Drawing the rest from reference TRBV18 and TRBJ1-1, the complete variable domain is NAGVMQNPRHLVRRRGQEARLRCSPMKGHSHVYWYRQLPEEGLKFMVYLQKENIIDESGMPKERFSAEFPKEGPSILRIQQVVRGDSAAYFCASEETGGRWTEAFFGQGTRLTVV.

The CDR3 DNA reads as TGTGCCAGCAGTCCCCCCCGGGACAGCTATGGCTACACCTTC. This sequence encodes CASSPPRDSYGYTF. The chain uses TRBV28 and TRBJ1-2; 7 bases are shared with TRBD1. This CDR3 region has 14 residues. Trimming removed 5 bases from V and 4 bases from J; junction bases left unmatched: 7. Looked up from germline, CDR1 is MDHEN and CDR2 is SYDVKM.

The chain employs TRBV5-6 and TRBJ1-6; 7 bases map to TRBD1. The length of the CDR3 is 14 residues. In germline, CDR1 is SGHDT, CDR2 YYEEEE. The V segment lost 5 bases and the J segment 7 bases; nucleotides outside the gene matches: 6. The CDR3 sequence: CASRETGSNSPLHF. CDR3 nucleotides: TGTGCCAGCAGGGAGACAGGGTCCAATTCACCCCTCCACTTT.

CDR3 DNA: TGTGCCAGCAGTTACTCGGACAGGGCTGCCTACGAGCAGTACTTC. It translates to CASSYSDRAAYEQYF. V and J are TRBV6-2 or TRBV6-3 and TRBJ2-7; 8 bases are a match to TRBD1. CDR3 length: 15 amino acids. CDR1 and CDR2 (germline): MNHEY, SVGEGT. J lost 2 bases, V lost 0 bases, and 3 bases had no gene match.

The CDR3 loop is CASSLIGGGSSGNTIYF. CDR3 nucleotide sequence: TGCGCCAGCAGCTTGATTGGGGGAGGGAGCTCTGGAAACACCATATATTTT. The chain carries TRBV5-1 and TRBJ1-3; TRBD1 might be the D (5 bases). With 1 base removed from V and 0 bases from J, the gap between germline ends came to 14 bases. Germline loops: CDR1 SGHRS, CDR2 YFSETQ. This CDR3 is 17 amino acids long.

This clone turned up a few times. This sequence joins TRBV5-4 and TRBJ1-6; D is ambiguous. The CDR3 contains 18 residues. Looked up from germline, CDR1 is SGHNT and CDR2 is YYREEE (reference sequence). V was shortened by 0 bases and J by 0 bases, with 13 bases between the two germline ends. This CDR3 is CASSLGPTWSSYNSPLHF. The CDR3 DNA follows: TGTGCCAGCAGCTTGGGGCCCACCTGGAGCTCCTATAATTCACCCCTCCACTTT.

This clone was recorded only once. The J gene is TRBJ1-2, the V gene TRBV10-3; D uncertain. The CDR3 length is 15 residues. CDR1 and CDR2 (germline): ENHRY, SYGVKD. V lost 3 bases and J 3 bases, leaving 14 bases between the germline ends. The CDR3 region is CAISDAGEADYGYTF. The CDR3 coding sequence is TGTGCCATCAGTGACGCCGGGGAAGCTGACTATGGCTACACCTTC.

V and J are TRBV11-3 and TRBJ2-1; 7 nucleotides align to TRBD1. Germline assignment: CDR1 SGHNT and CDR2 YENEEA. There are 16 residues in the CDR3. The V gene end was trimmed by 0 bases and the J gene end by 2 bases; junction bases not matched to a gene: 4. The CDR3 DNA follows: TGTGCCAGCAGCTTAGAGTCCGGGACAGCCTACAATGAGCAGTTCTTC. Its translation is CASSLESGTAYNEQFF.

The chain uses TRBV11-2 and TRBJ2-3, with D perhaps TRBD2 (5 bases). The V gene lost 8 bases and the J gene lost 9 bases, with 18 bases spanning the gap. This CDR3 has 13 residues. Per germline, CDR1 SGHAT and CDR2 FQNNGV. The CDR3: CASGLPGPDTQYF. In DNA, the CDR3 is TGTGCCAGCGGACTGCCCGGGCCCGACACGCAGTATTTT.

The rearrangement uses TRBV9 and TRBJ2-7, with 7 bases identical to TRBD2. CDR3 size: 16 residues. Germline loops: CDR1 SGDLS, CDR2 YYNGEE. The V and J ends lost 4 bases and 1 base, in that order; junction bases with no gene match: 11. The CDR3 loop is CASSPLGGGRSYEQYF. In DNA, the CDR3 is TGTGCCAGCAGCCCATTAGGCGGGGGACGATCCTACGAGCAGTACTTC.

V usage is TRBV11-2 and J usage is TRBJ2-3; possible D gene TRBD1, 6 bases. The CDR3 extends over 15 amino acids. Trimming pared 1 base from V and 1 base from J, leaving 9 bases between. Germline V gene data show CDR1 as SGHAT and CDR2 as FQNNGV. The CDR3 protein is CASSLGGGGTDTQYF. In DNA form, the CDR3 reads TGTGCCAGCAGCTTAGGTGGGGGCGGCACAGATACGCAGTATTTT.

This clone was seen only once. The chain carries TRBV5-6 and TRBJ2-3; D ambiguous. Germline V CDR1 and CDR2: SGHDT, YYEEEE. Trimming pared 1 base from V and 1 base from J, leaving 10 bases between. The CDR3 is made up of 15 amino acids. CDR3 loop: CASSLNPSGTDTQYF. The CDR3 nucleotides are TGTGCCAGCAGCTTGAATCCTTCAGGCACAGATACGCAGTATTTT. Looking up the rest from reference TRBV5-6 and TRBJ2-3 gives the full variable domain: DAGVTQSPTHLIKTRGQQVTLRCSPKSGHDTVSWYQQALGQGPQFIFQYYEEEERQRGNFPDRFSGHQFPNYSSELNVNALLLGDSALYLCASSLNPSGTDTQYFGPGTRLTVL.

The V call is TRBV19, the J call TRBJ2-1; maybe TRBD2 (6 bases). Germline-derived CDR1 and CDR2 are LNHDA and SQIVND (reference sequence). The CDR3 consists of 17 residues. Trimming stripped 7 bases from V and 0 bases from J, with 19 bases between. CDR3 protein: CASNERAAFISYNEQFF. The DNA for the CDR3 is TGTGCCAGTAACGAGCGGGCCGCCTTCATCTCCTACAATGAGCAGTTCTTC.

The chain combines TRBV5-4 with TRBJ2-5; 14 bases align to TRBD2. The germline gives CDR1 SGHNT, CDR2 YYREEE (reference sequence). Germline trimming cut 6 bases from V and 5 bases from J; bases unmatched to any gene: 6. This CDR3 spans 15 amino acids. CDR3 DNA: TGTGCCAGCACCACTTGGACTAGCGGGGGGGAGACCCAGTACTTC. Translating it yields CASTTWTSGGETQYF.

Remarks on this clone: The sample carries other DNA sequences with the same CDR3. J is TRBJ2-7 and V is TRBV6-5, with TRBD1 matching over 9 bases. Losses at the gene ends were 4 bases for V and 3 bases for J; bases not matched to a gene: 4. This CDR3 is built from 14 residues. CDR1 and CDR2 from the germline V gene are MNHEY and SVGAGI. The CDR3 bases are TGTGCCAGCAGTTCCCCGGGACAGGGCTACGAGCAGTACTTC. It translates to CASSSPGQGYEQYF.

The rearrangement joins TRBV2 to TRBJ1-2; no clear D gene. Trimming took 3 bases from V and 7 from J, leaving 15 bases between them. The CDR3 length is 14 residues. Germline CDR1 is SNHLY and CDR2 is FYNNEI. CDR3 sequence reads: CASSENRGYGGYTF. CDR3 coding DNA: TGTGCCAGCAGTGAGAATCGGGGATACGGTGGCTACACCTTC. Full variable domain (rest looked up from reference TRBV2 and TRBJ1-2): EPEVTQTPSHQVTQMGQEVILRCVPISNHLYFYWYRQILGQKVEFLVSFYNNEISEKSEIFDDQFSVERPDGSNFTLKIRSTKLEDSAMYFCASSENRGYGGYTFGSGTRLTVV.

The rearrangement links TRBV2 to TRBJ1-6, with TRBD1 identical over 10 bases. The germline CDR1 and CDR2 sequences are SNHLY and FYNNEI. The CDR3 contains 14 residues. The V segment lost 5 bases and the J segment 8 bases; nucleotides outside the gene matches: 3. In nucleotides, the CDR3 is TGTGCCAGCAGTCCGACAGGGGGCTATTCACCCCTCCACTTT. Translation gives CASSPTGGYSPLHF.

This chain links TRBV28 with TRBJ2-7; TRBD1 aligns across 10 bases. The CDR3 extends over 14 amino acids. Losses at the gene ends were 6 bases for V and 5 bases for J; bases not matched to a gene: 7. Germline CDR1 and CDR2: MDHEN and SYDVKM. The chain's CDR3 is CASSAGTGVHEQYF. CDR3 DNA sequence: TGTGCCAGCAGCGCCGGGACAGGGGTTCACGAGCAGTACTTC.

V gene TRBV29-1 combines with J gene TRBJ2-3; D is unclear. Per germline, CDR1 SQVTM and CDR2 ANQGSEA. Trimming pared 7 bases from V and 2 bases from J, leaving 10 bases between. CDR3 length: 12 amino acids. The CDR3 is CSARVFTDTQYF. Here the CDR3 DNA reads TGCAGCGCCCGGGTCTTCACAGATACGCAGTATTTT.